This T cell receptor (beta chain) was captured in a study of T cells in Graves' hyperthyroidism and ophthalmopathy. Points from the study as a whole: Ophthalmopathy stood apart from stable hyperthyroidism in a 13 V-J model. Peripheral blood also featured most of the thyroid clonotypes expanded above 0.001.

Amplified regions were TCR beta CDR3 sequences from RNA transcripts. Using the HTBI primer set, a first-round RT-PCR was run on the TCR CDR3. Via MiXCR, TCRdb re-called the multiplex PCR reads, giving one row per CDR3 protein. The data show about 400,000 distinct CDR3 sequences, roughly 14% seen once. This CDR3 has 15 residues. CDR1 SGHVS and CDR2 FNYEAQ come from the germline V gene. With 3 bases clipped from V and 4 bases from J, the junction kept 7 bases outside the gene matches. This clonotype was detected only a few times. As yet, its antigen is unknown. From more than 9.5 ml of fresh peripheral blood, PBMCs were isolated.

The sample consisted of blood. This TCR derives from a young man with Graves' ophthalmopathy. V and J are TRBV7-6 and TRBJ2-7; 9 positions match TRBD1. CDR3 DNA sequence: TGTGCCAGCAGCTTCGGGACAGGGTTAACATACGAGCAGTACTTC. It encodes CASSFGTGLTYEQYF.